This T cell receptor (beta chain) appears in the sequencing data of a study of T cell responses to AZD1222 COVID-19 vaccine. Study observations and caveats: Reports indicate that nearly half of spike-specific TCRs are directed at unmutated variant regions.

Concerning this clone: Its antigen is currently unknown.

Trimming shortened V by 6 bases and J by 0 bases, and 26 bases separated the two germline ends. This CDR3 contains 19 residues. Germline V gives CDR1 LNHDA, CDR2 SQIVND (reference sequence). Measured with immunoSEQ multiplex PCR; TCRdb has only the in-frame clones, and not every one. The sample consists of about 140,000 clones, approximately 89% of them appearing once. The source material was peripheral blood, sampled 28 days after the second AZD1222 dose. The chain joins TRBV19 to TRBJ1-1, with no clear D. The origin of this receptor is an adult who received the AZD1222 COVID-19 vaccine. The CDR3 nucleotides are TGTGCCAGTAGGGATGAACGCGGCGCAGAGGCACCCATGAACACTGAAGCTTTCTTT. Protein sequence: CASRDERGAEAPMNTEAFF.